What follows is one T cell receptor (beta chain) and its context. The CDR3 runs 16 residues. Losses at the gene ends were 1 base for V and 5 bases for J; bases not matched to a gene: 9. CDR1 LGHDT and CDR2 YNNKEL come from the germline V gene (reference sequence). The sample originates from a study of blood T cell repertoires in COVID-19. For the study at large: Sites across the United States, Italy and Spain contributed samples from acute and convalescent COVID-19.

Participants, roughly 18 to 90 years old, spanned 25 or so US areas. Here immunoSEQ multiplex PCR was the method, and the copy in TCRdb shows in-frame clones only, minus some. Of about 380,000 clones listed, roughly 91% were seen once; the top ten hold about 1.1%. The chain combines TRBV3-1 (or the pseudogene TRBV3-2) with TRBJ1-2; 8 bases are a match to TRBD1. The sequenced sample consisted of PBMCs or T cells enriched from blood (not recorded which). The receptor was derived from a woman aged 18-35 years who had recovered from COVID-19. The CDR3 sequence: CASSQVGQVKAYGYTF. The CDR3 DNA is TGTGCCAGCAGCCAAGTGGGACAGGTAAAAGCTTATGGCTACACCTTC.